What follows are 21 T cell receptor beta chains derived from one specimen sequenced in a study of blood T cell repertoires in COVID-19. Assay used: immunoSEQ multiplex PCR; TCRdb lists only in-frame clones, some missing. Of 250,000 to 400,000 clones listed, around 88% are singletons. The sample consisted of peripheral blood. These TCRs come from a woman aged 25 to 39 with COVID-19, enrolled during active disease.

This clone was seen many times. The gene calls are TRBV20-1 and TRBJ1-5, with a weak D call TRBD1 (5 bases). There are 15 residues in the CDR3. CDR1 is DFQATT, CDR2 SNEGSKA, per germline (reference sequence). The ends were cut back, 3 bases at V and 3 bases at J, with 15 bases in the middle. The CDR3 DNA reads TGCAGTGCTAGTATCCCCCAGGGCCCCAATCAGCCCCAGCATTTT. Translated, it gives CSASIPQGPNQPQHF.

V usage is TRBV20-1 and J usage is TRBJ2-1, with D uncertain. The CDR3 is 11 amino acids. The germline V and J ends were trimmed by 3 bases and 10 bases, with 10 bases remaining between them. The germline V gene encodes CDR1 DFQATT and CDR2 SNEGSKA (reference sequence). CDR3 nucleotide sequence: TGCAGTGCTAGGCGAGTCCAAGAGCAGTTCTTC. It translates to CSARRVQEQFF.

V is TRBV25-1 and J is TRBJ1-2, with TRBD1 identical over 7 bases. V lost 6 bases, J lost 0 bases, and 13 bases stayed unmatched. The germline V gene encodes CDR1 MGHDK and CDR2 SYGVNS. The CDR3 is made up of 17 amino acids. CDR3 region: CASRKKSTGPTNYGYTF. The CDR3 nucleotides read TGTGCCAGCAGGAAAAAATCGACAGGGCCAACTAACTATGGCTACACCTTC.

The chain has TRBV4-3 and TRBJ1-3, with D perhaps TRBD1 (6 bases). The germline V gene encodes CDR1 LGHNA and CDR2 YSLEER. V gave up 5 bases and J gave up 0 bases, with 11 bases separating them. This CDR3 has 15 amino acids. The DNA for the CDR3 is TGCGCCAGCAGCTCCACAGGGAACTCTGGAAACACCATATATTTT. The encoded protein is CASSSTGNSGNTIYF.

CDR3 region: CASRARLADYNEQFF. The CDR3 DNA is TGTGCCAGCAGGGCTCGACTAGCGGACTACAATGAGCAGTTCTTC. The chain combines TRBV11-2 with TRBJ2-1, with 9 bases fitting TRBD2. J was trimmed by 3 bases and V by 6 bases; bases with no gene match: 6. CDR3 size: 15 residues. Per the germline V gene, CDR1 is SGHAT and CDR2 is FQNNGV.

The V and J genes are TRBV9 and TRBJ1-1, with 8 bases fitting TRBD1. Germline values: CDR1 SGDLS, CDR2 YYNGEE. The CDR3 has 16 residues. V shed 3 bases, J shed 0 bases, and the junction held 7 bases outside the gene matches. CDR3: CASSGGQGRMNTEAFF. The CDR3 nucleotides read TGTGCCAGCAGCGGCGGACAGGGACGAATGAACACTGAAGCTTTCTTT.

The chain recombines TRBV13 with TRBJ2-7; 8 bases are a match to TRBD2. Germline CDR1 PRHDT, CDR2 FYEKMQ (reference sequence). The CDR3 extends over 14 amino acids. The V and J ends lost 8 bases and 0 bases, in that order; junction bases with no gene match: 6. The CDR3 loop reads CASSFGGASYEQYF. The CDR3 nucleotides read TGTGCCAGCTCTTTCGGGGGGGCCTCCTACGAGCAGTACTTC.

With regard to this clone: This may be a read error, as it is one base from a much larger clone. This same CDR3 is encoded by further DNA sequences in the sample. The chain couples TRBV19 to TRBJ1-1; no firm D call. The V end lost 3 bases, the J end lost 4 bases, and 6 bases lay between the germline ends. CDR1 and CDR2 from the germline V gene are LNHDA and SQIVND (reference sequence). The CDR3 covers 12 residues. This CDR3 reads CASSIGVTEAFF. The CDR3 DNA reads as TGTGCCAGTAGTATCGGGGTCACTGAAGCTTTCTTT. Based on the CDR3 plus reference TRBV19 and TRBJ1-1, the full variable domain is DGGITQSPKYLFRKEGQNVTLSCEQNLNHDAMYWYRQDPGQGLRLIYYSQIVNDFQKGDIAEGYSVSREKKESFPLTVTSAQKNPTAFYLCASSIGVTEAFFGQGTRLTVV.

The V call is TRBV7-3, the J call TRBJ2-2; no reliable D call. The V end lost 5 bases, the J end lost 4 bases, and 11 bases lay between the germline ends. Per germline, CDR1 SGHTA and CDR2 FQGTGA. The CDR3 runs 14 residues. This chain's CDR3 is CASSPLSSTGELFF. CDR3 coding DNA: TGTGCCAGCAGCCCTCTGTCGAGCACCGGGGAGCTGTTTTTT.

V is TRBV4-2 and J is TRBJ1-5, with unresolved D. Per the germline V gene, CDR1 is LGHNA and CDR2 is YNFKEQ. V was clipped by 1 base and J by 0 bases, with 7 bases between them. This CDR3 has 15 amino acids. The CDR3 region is CASSQVTSSNQPQHF. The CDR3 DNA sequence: TGTGCCAGCAGCCAAGTTACTAGTAGCAATCAGCCCCAGCATTTT.

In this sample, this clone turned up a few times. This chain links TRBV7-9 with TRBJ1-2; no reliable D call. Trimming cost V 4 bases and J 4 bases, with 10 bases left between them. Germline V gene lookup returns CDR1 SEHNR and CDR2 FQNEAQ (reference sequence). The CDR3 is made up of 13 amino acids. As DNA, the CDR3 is TGTGCCAGCAGCTACGAACCTAGCTATGGCTACACCTTC. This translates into CASSYEPSYGYTF.

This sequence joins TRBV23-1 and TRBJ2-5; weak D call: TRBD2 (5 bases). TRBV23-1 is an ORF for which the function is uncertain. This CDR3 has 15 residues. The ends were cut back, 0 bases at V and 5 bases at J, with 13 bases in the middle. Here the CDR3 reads CASSQSFVTTETQYF. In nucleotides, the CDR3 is TGCGCCAGCAGTCAATCGTTTGTGACTACGGAGACCCAGTACTTC.

In DNA, the CDR3 is TGTGCCAGCAGTTACGACACGGCGGGAGGAAACACCATATATTTT. Translated, it gives CASSYDTAGGNTIYF. This chain joins TRBV6-6 and TRBJ1-3; no clear D. The CDR3 contains 15 residues. The V gene lost 2 bases and the J gene lost 4 bases, with 12 bases spanning the gap. Germline loops: CDR1 MNHNY, CDR2 SVGAGI (reference sequence).

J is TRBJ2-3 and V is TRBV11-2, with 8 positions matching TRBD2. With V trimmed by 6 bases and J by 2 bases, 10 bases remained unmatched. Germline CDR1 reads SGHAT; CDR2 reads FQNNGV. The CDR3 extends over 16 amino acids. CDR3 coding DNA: TGTGCCAGCAGGCAAGCGGGAGCGGATTACACAGATACGCAGTATTTT. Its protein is CASRQAGADYTDTQYF.

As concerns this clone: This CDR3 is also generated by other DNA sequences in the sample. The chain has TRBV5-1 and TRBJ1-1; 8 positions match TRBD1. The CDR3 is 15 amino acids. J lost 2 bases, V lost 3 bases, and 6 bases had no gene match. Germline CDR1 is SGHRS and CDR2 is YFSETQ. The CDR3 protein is CASSSLTGANTEAFF. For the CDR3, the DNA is TGCGCCAGCAGCTCCCTGACAGGGGCTAACACTGAAGCTTTCTTT.

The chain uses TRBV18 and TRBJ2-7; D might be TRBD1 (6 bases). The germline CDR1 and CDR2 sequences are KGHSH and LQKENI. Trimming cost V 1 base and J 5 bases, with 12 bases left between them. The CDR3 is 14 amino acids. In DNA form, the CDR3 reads TGTGCCAGCTCACCACGCACAGGGTCCCACGAGCAGTACTTC. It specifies CASSPRTGSHEQYF.

DNA of the CDR3: TGCAGCCCCCGGCGGGGGGCCAACCTCCTAGCCAAAAACATTCAGTACTTC. Its translation: CSPRRGANLLAKNIQYF. This sequence joins TRBV29-1 and TRBJ2-4, with TRBD2 identical over 8 bases. The CDR3 runs 17 residues. V trimming: 8 bases; J trimming: 0 bases; junction bases outside the gene matches: 15. Germline loops: CDR1 SQVTM, CDR2 ANQGSEA.

For the CDR3, the DNA is TGTGCCAGCAGTTACAGGGACAGTACCGGGGAGCTGTTTTTT. Translating gives CASSYRDSTGELFF. The genes are TRBV6-6 and TRBJ2-2; the match to TRBD1 covers 7 bases. V dropped 2 bases and J dropped 5; count of bases not matched to a gene: 2. CDR3 size: 14 residues. Germline V gene data show CDR1 as MNHNY and CDR2 as SVGAGI (reference sequence).

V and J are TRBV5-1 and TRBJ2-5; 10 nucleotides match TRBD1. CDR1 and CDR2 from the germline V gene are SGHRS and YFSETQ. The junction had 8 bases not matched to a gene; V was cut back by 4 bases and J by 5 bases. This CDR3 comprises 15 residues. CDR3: CASSPGTGESETQYF. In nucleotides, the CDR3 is TGCGCCAGCAGCCCGGGGACAGGGGAGTCGGAGACCCAGTACTTC.

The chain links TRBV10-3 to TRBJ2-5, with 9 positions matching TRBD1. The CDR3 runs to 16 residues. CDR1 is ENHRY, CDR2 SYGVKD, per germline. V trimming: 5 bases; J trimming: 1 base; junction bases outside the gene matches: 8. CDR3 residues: CAISTGPGQGQETQYF. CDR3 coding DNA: TGTGCCATCAGTACTGGTCCGGGACAGGGCCAAGAGACCCAGTACTTC.

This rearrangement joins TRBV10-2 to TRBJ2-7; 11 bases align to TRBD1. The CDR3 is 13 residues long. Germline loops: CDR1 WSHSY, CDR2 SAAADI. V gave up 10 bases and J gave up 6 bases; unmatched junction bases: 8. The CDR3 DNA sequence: TGCGCCACCTCAGGACAGGGGGCAGGCGAGCAGTACGTC. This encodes CATSGQGAGEQYV.